Below are 10 T cell receptor beta chains sequenced from a single sample in a study of blood T cell repertoires in COVID-19. TCRdb's table, derived via immunoSEQ multiplex PCR, lists solely in-frame clones and lacks some. The sample records about 300,000 clones, 80% to 90% being singletons. Specimen: peripheral blood. The receptor set was obtained from a woman in her fifties or sixties with acute or convalescent COVID-19.

The chain recombines TRBV6-2 or TRBV6-3 with TRBJ2-3; TRBD2 aligns across 15 bases. The CDR3 loop spans 17 amino acids. Trimming at V came to 5 bases and at J to 4 bases, leaving 7 bases not matched to a gene. CDR1 is MNHEY and CDR2 is SVGEGT in the germline V gene. The CDR3 DNA sequence: TGTGCCAGCAGTAGCGGACTAGCGGGAGGGCCTGCAGATACGCAGTATTTT. Its translation is CASSSGLAGGPADTQYF.

CDR3 bases: TGTGCCAGCAGCTCCCGAGGAGATCATAATTCACCCCTCCACTTT. Its protein product is CASSSRGDHNSPLHF. The V and J genes are TRBV7-9 and TRBJ1-6; D unclear. The CDR3 is 15 amino acids. The germline V gene encodes CDR1 SEHNR and CDR2 FQNEAQ (reference sequence). V lost 4 bases to trimming and J lost 5 bases, with 12 bases between them.

The chain joins TRBV14 to TRBJ1-4; D gene unclear. Trimming left V 5 bases short and J 4 bases short, with 14 bases between. The CDR3 loop spans 15 amino acids. The V gene's germline CDR1 is SGHDN and CDR2 FVKESK. This CDR3 reads CASSLGTYDNEKLFF. CDR3 nucleotide sequence: TGTGCCAGCAGCTTGGGCACGTATGATAATGAAAAACTGTTTTTT.

The chain uses TRBV2 and TRBJ2-5; D is ambiguous. This CDR3 region has 14 residues. V lost 6 bases and J 0 bases, leaving 11 bases between the germline ends. Looked up from germline, CDR1 is SNHLY and CDR2 is FYNNEI. The CDR3 sequence: CASSGALHQETQYF. The CDR3 DNA reads TGTGCCAGCAGCGGTGCTCTTCACCAAGAGACCCAGTACTTC. The full variable domain, its missing parts supplied by reference TRBV2 and TRBJ2-5, is EPEVTQTPSHQVTQMGQEVILRCVPISNHLYFYWYRQILGQKVEFLVSFYNNEISEKSEIFDDQFSVERPDGSNFTLKIRSTKLEDSAMYFCASSGALHQETQYFGPGTRLLVL.

V usage is TRBV18 and J usage is TRBJ2-2; D is uncertain. This CDR3 contains 16 residues. CDR1 is KGHSH, CDR2 LQKENI, per germline. The germline V and J ends were trimmed by 2 bases and 1 base, with 11 bases remaining between them. CDR3: CASSPAAAWNTGELFF. The CDR3 DNA sequence: TGTGCCAGCTCACCAGCGGCCGCTTGGAACACCGGGGAGCTGTTTTTT.

The rearrangement joins TRBV18 to TRBJ2-5, with TRBD2 identical over 7 bases. There are 16 residues in the CDR3. Germline V gives CDR1 KGHSH, CDR2 LQKENI. V lost 4 bases, J lost 1 base, and 9 bases stayed unmatched. The CDR3: CASSLNIGGIQETQYF. As DNA, the CDR3 is TGTGCCAGCTCACTGAACATCGGGGGGATCCAAGAGACCCAGTACTTC.

The chain employs TRBV5-8 and TRBJ2-7, with D possibly matching TRBD1 (5 bases). Trimming took off 2 bases at V and 3 bases at J, with 12 bases between the two ends. Germline CDR1 reads SGHTS; CDR2 reads YDEGEE. The CDR3 loop spans 14 amino acids. CDR3 nucleotide sequence: TGTGCCAGCAGCTTCCGTTCAGGGATCTACGAGCAGTACTTC. Translated: CASSFRSGIYEQYF. Drawing the rest from reference TRBV5-8 and TRBJ2-7, the complete variable domain is EAGVTQSPTHLIKTRGQQATLRCSPISGHTSVYWYQQALGLGLQFLLWYDEGEERNRGNFPPRFSGRQFPNYSSELNVNALELEDSALYLCASSFRSGIYEQYFGPGTRLTVT.

Here the CDR3 DNA reads TGTGCCAGCTCACCACCGTCCTCCAGGGGTTGGTCACCCCTCCACTTT. Its translation: CASSPPSSRGWSPLHF. The rearrangement links TRBV18 to TRBJ1-6; D perhaps matches TRBD1 (6 bases). Germline V lookup: CDR1 KGHSH, CDR2 LQKENI. The CDR3 covers 16 residues. Trimming pared 0 bases from V and 10 bases from J, leaving 16 bases between.

The rearrangement links TRBV5-4 to TRBJ2-1; TRBD1 aligns across 8 bases. The CDR3 runs 13 residues. Germline assignment: CDR1 SGHNT and CDR2 YYREEE (reference sequence). J gave up 13 bases and V 4 bases, and 10 bases lay outside the gene matches. The CDR3 loop reads CASSPDRGQDQFF. The CDR3 nucleotides read TGTGCCAGCAGCCCAGACAGGGGCCAGGACCAGTTCTTC. The full variable domain, with the rest looked up from reference TRBV5-4 and TRBJ2-1, is ETGVTQSPTHLIKTRGQQVTLRCSSQSGHNTVSWYQQALGQGPQFIFQYYREEENGRGNFPPRFSGLQFPNYSSELNVNALELDDSALYLCASSPDRGQDQFFGPGTRLTVL.

This clone was seen a single time. The chain recombines TRBV3-1 (or the pseudogene TRBV3-2) with TRBJ2-1, with 15 bases that match TRBD2. Looked up from germline, CDR1 is LGHDT and CDR2 is YNNKEL (reference sequence). CDR3 size: 15 residues. V lost 4 bases, J lost 6 bases, and 1 base stayed unmatched. The CDR3 nucleotides are TGTGCCAGCAGCCTGGGACTAGCGGGGGGCAATGAGCAGTTCTTC. Amino acids: CASSLGLAGGNEQFF.